Presented here are 5 T cell receptor beta chains from one specimen sequenced in a study of OX40 agonist ivuxolimab in advanced cancers. Library preparation employed the immunoSEQ multiplex PCR assay. Here the immuneACCESS table is served through TCRdb, limited to in-frame sequences with V and J called. Missing clones are a known gap in these copies; in checked studies unresolved V genes cover under half, and the rest lacks a known reason. This sample has 35,000 or so clones in its table, and roughly 86% of those were observed once. About 2% of the sample rests with the top ten. The sequencing used CD4+ or CD8+ T cells sorted from blood, collected in a trial of the OX40 agonist ivuxolimab. The receptor set was obtained from an adult with an advanced solid tumor such as melanoma, head and neck, liver or kidney cancer.

This sequence joins TRBV6-5 and TRBJ2-7; 11 bases are shared with TRBD2. This CDR3 has 16 amino acids. Trimming removed 0 bases from V and 5 bases from J; junction bases left unmatched: 6. Germline loops: CDR1 MNHEY, CDR2 SVGAGI. CDR3 sequence: CASSYSRSGRVDEQYF. DNA for the CDR3: TGTGCCAGCAGTTACTCGCGTAGCGGGAGGGTAGACGAGCAGTACTTC.

This sequence joins TRBV28 and TRBJ2-7, with 9 bases matching TRBD2. The junction had 14 bases not matched to a gene; V was cut back by 2 bases and J by 0 bases. The CDR3 has 19 residues. Germline V gives CDR1 MDHEN, CDR2 SYDVKM. CDR3 region: CASSLGLWLAGSSSYEQYF. CDR3 in DNA: TGTGCCAGCAGTTTAGGGCTTTGGCTAGCGGGATCCAGCTCCTACGAGCAGTACTTC.

This clone showed up just once. The chain joins TRBV27 to TRBJ2-2; TRBD2 is a possible D gene (7 bases). V lost 6 bases, J lost 4 bases, and 21 bases lay in between. This CDR3 has 17 amino acids. Germline CDR1 reads MNHEY; CDR2 reads SMNVEV (reference sequence). The CDR3 region is CASSFFVGGPVTGELFF. The CDR3 DNA is TGTGCCAGCAGCTTCTTCGTGGGGGGGCCGGTCACCGGGGAGCTGTTTTTT.

The chain recombines TRBV6-1 with TRBJ1-6; unclear D gene. V shed 0 bases and J shed 14 bases, with 23 bases lying between them. This CDR3 has 17 residues. Germline CDR1 and CDR2: MNHNS and SASEGT. The CDR3 coding sequence is TGTGCCAGCAGTGAAGCGTCGGCTGGGGTGTCAAAGTGGGCCCTCCACTTT. Its translation is CASSEASAGVSKWALHF.

This chain joins TRBV14 and TRBJ1-2; D unclear. This CDR3 region has 12 residues. With 4 bases removed from V and 4 bases from J, the gap between germline ends came to 7 bases. The germline V gene has CDR1 SGHDN and CDR2 FVKESK. Written as DNA, the CDR3 is TGTGCCAGCAGCCCCGGATCCTATGGCTACACCTTC. It yields the protein CASSPGSYGYTF.